The 30 T cell receptor beta chains reported below all come from one sample, sequenced in a study of blood T cell repertoires in COVID-19. The table came from immunoSEQ multiplex PCR; TCRdb's copy has only in-frame clones and leaves some out. Here the sample spans 300,000 to 350,000 clones, about 93% being singletons. The source material was peripheral blood. These TCRs come from a woman aged 25 to 45 with COVID-19, enrolled during active disease.

The chain has TRBV19 and TRBJ1-5; 12 bases line up with TRBD1. The CDR3 consists of 19 residues. Germline V gene sequence: CDR1 LNHDA, CDR2 SQIVND (reference sequence). The trim removed 6 bases at V and 0 bases at J, leaving 12 bases unmatched. As DNA, the CDR3 is TGTGCCAGTAGAAAAGCTCCGGGACAGGGGGCGAATAGCAATCAGCCCCAGCATTTT. This encodes CASRKAPGQGANSNQPQHF.

The genes are TRBV28 and TRBJ2-2, with TRBD2 matching over 13 bases. Germline V gene sequence: CDR1 MDHEN, CDR2 SYDVKM. The V segment lost 6 bases and the J segment 13 bases; nucleotides outside the gene matches: 8. This CDR3 has 14 amino acids. The CDR3, as DNA: TGTGCCAGCAGCACGACTAGCGGGAGGTTCGGGCTGTTTTTT. Translation gives CASSTTSGRFGLFF.

V and J are TRBV7-9 and TRBJ1-5; TRBD1 is a possible D gene (6 bases). Trimming stripped 3 bases from V and 4 bases from J, with 13 bases between. Per germline, CDR1 SEHNR and CDR2 FQNEAQ (reference sequence). The CDR3 runs 15 residues. The CDR3 nucleotides read TGTGCCAGCAGCTTGGGGACACGGGATAATCAGCCCCAGCATTTT. Its translation: CASSLGTRDNQPQHF.

The chain is built from TRBV6-6 and TRBJ2-3; maybe TRBD1 (6 bases). Germline CDR1 is MNHNY and CDR2 is SVGAGI (reference sequence). V lost 6 bases and J lost 0, with 10 bases in between. The CDR3 is 14 residues long. The CDR3 DNA reads as TGTGCCAGCAGCCACGGACAGAGCACAGATACGCAGTATTTT. Residues: CASSHGQSTDTQYF.

The chain carries TRBV28 and TRBJ1-2; tentatively, D is TRBD1 (6 bases). CDR1 and CDR2 from the germline V gene are MDHEN and SYDVKM. The ends were cut back, 8 bases at V and 6 bases at J, with 19 bases in the middle. The CDR3 loop spans 14 amino acids. DNA for the CDR3: TGTGCCAGCCTAGCCCAGGGGATGGGTGATGGCTACACCTTC. It encodes CASLAQGMGDGYTF.

This chain connects TRBV7-9 to TRBJ2-1; 10 nucleotides match TRBD1. CDR1 and CDR2 (germline): SEHNR, FQNEAQ (reference sequence). CDR3 length: 15 amino acids. The ends lost 3 bases at V and 5 bases at J; junction bases unmatched: 4. The CDR3 is CASSFGTGDNNEQFF. The CDR3 region has the DNA TGTGCCAGCAGCTTCGGGACAGGGGATAACAATGAGCAGTTCTTC.

V and J are TRBV3-1 (or the pseudogene TRBV3-2) and TRBJ1-5; D unclear. Germline V gene sequence: CDR1 LGHDT, CDR2 YNNKEL (reference sequence). Trimming shortened V by 0 bases and J by 6 bases, and 6 bases separated the two germline ends. The CDR3 is made up of 13 amino acids. The CDR3 sequence is CASSQDLGQPQHF. DNA of the CDR3: TGTGCCAGCAGCCAAGATCTAGGTCAGCCCCAGCATTTT.

The CDR3 DNA sequence: TGTGCCAGCAGTTTTCAGGGATGGAACACTGAAGCTTTCTTT. This encodes CASSFQGWNTEAFF. V is TRBV28 and J is TRBJ1-1; a possible D gene is TRBD1 (5 bases). CDR3 length: 14 amino acids. V lost 3 bases and J 1 base, leaving 9 bases between the germline ends. CDR1 MDHEN and CDR2 SYDVKM come from the germline V gene.

The chain couples TRBV9 to TRBJ2-2, with 11 bases aligning to TRBD1. The J segment lost 7 bases and the V segment lost 4 bases, leaving 6 bases of the junction unmatched. This CDR3 has 15 residues. Per germline, CDR1 SGDLS and CDR2 YYNGEE. The CDR3 here is CASSQRGTGGGELFF. CDR3 bases: TGTGCCAGCAGCCAGAGGGGGACAGGGGGCGGGGAGCTGTTTTTT.

The chain has TRBV29-1 and TRBJ2-1, with 12 bases lining up with TRBD1. The germline CDR1 and CDR2 sequences are SQVTM and ANQGSEA. With 7 bases clipped from V and 6 bases from J, the junction kept 1 base outside the gene matches. CDR3 length equals 12 residues. The CDR3 DNA reads TGCAGCGGGGACAGGGGGCTCAATGAGCAGTTCTTC. Encoded protein: CSGDRGLNEQFF.

V usage is TRBV6-2 or TRBV6-3 and J usage is TRBJ2-4; D might be TRBD2 (6 bases). V was pared by 2 bases and J by 4 bases, with 12 bases between. Germline CDR1 and CDR2: MNHEY and SVGEGT. There are 15 residues in the CDR3. In DNA, the CDR3 is TGTGCCAGCAGTTACCCCGGGGCGGGGAAAAACATTCAGTACTTC. Translating it yields CASSYPGAGKNIQYF.

The chain employs TRBV18 and TRBJ2-3, with TRBD2 matching 10 bases. J lost 0 bases, V lost 3 bases, and 3 bases had no gene match. The CDR3 has 16 residues. The germline V gene has CDR1 KGHSH and CDR2 LQKENI. The CDR3 sequence: CASSPGAGGSTDTQYF. CDR3 DNA sequence: TGTGCCAGCTCACCGGGAGCGGGAGGGAGCACAGATACGCAGTATTTT.

The V gene is TRBV7-8, the J gene TRBJ2-7; 8 bases are shared with TRBD2. V dropped 5 bases and J dropped 0; count of bases not matched to a gene: 9. The CDR3 contains 16 residues. Germline values: CDR1 SGHVS, CDR2 FQNEAQ. The CDR3 here is CASSPGGKTSSYEQYF. In nucleotides, the CDR3 is TGTGCCAGCAGCCCGGGGGGGAAGACTAGCTCCTACGAGCAGTACTTC.

The chain couples TRBV19 to TRBJ1-1; D gene unclear. CDR1 is LNHDA, CDR2 SQIVND, per germline (reference sequence). The CDR3 spans 12 residues. The CDR3 DNA reads TGTGCTGTAGTCCGGCGGGACACTGAAGCTTTCTTT. Translation gives CAVVRRDTEAFF.

The J gene is TRBJ2-7, the V gene TRBV27; 11 bases fit TRBD2. The V and J ends lost 8 bases and 5 bases, in that order; junction bases with no gene match: 8. Germline CDR1 MNHEY, CDR2 SMNVEV (reference sequence). The CDR3 contains 14 residues. The CDR3 protein is CASRNSGRADEQYF. CDR3 nucleotide sequence: TGTGCCAGCCGAAATAGCGGGAGGGCTGACGAGCAGTACTTC.

The chain combines TRBV20-1 with TRBJ1-5, with a weak D call TRBD1 (6 bases). The CDR3 runs to 11 residues. Germline V gene data show CDR1 as DFQATT and CDR2 as SNEGSKA (reference sequence). Trimming removed 6 bases at V and 12 bases at J, with 15 bases between. The CDR3 coding sequence is TGCAGTGCCGAAAGACCAGGGGTCCAGCATTTT. The encoded protein is CSAERPGVQHF.

The V and J genes are TRBV6-4 and TRBJ1-5; 10 bases are a match to TRBD1. Trimming cost V 3 bases and J 4 bases; bases outside gene matches: 0. Germline CDR1 reads MRHNA; CDR2 reads SNTAGT. This CDR3 has 14 residues. CDR3 in DNA: TGTGCCAGCAGTGAGGGACAGGGGAATCAGCCCCAGCATTTT. Protein product: CASSEGQGNQPQHF.

The gene calls are TRBV29-1 and TRBJ2-2, with TRBD2 matching over 7 bases. The CDR3 consists of 14 residues. V shed 6 bases and J 0 bases; nucleotides not matched to a gene: 4. In germline, CDR1 is SQVTM, CDR2 ANQGSEA. CDR3 residues: CSVAAGSNTGELFF. DNA for the CDR3: TGCAGCGTGGCAGCGGGATCGAACACCGGGGAGCTGTTTTTT.

This chain joins TRBV3-1 (or the pseudogene TRBV3-2) and TRBJ2-7; D unresolved. V gave up 1 base and J gave up 3 bases, with 7 bases separating them. The CDR3 covers 13 residues. Germline V lookup: CDR1 LGHDT, CDR2 YNNKEL (reference sequence). The CDR3 DNA is TGTGCCAGCAGCCAAGGGCAGCGCTACGAGCAGTACTTC. Protein: CASSQGQRYEQYF.

The V gene is TRBV7-9, the J gene TRBJ2-1; 9 bases fit TRBD2. The CDR3 runs to 15 residues. The V segment lost 7 bases and the J segment 7 bases; nucleotides outside the gene matches: 11. Per the germline V gene, CDR1 is SEHNR and CDR2 is FQNEAQ (reference sequence). DNA of the CDR3: TGTGCCAGCACCCCGGGTAGCGGGAGTCCGAATGAGCAGTTCTTC. Encoded protein: CASTPGSGSPNEQFF.

This chain links TRBV2 with TRBJ1-5, with D unclear. Germline V gives CDR1 SNHLY, CDR2 FYNNEI. Deletions cut 4 bases from V and 7 bases from J, with 11 bases between. This CDR3 region has 13 residues. The CDR3 spells CASSVEARQPQHF. CDR3 sequence (DNA): TGTGCCAGCAGTGTAGAGGCAAGACAGCCCCAGCATTTT.

The rearrangement links TRBV29-1 to TRBJ1-1; 8 nucleotides match TRBD1. V lost 5 bases and J lost 4; bases outside the gene matches: 6. Per the germline V gene, CDR1 is SQVTM and CDR2 is ANQGSEA. This CDR3 has 13 amino acids. In nucleotides, the CDR3 is TGCAGCGTTCTAAACAGGGGGGGCACTGAAGCTTTCTTT. Its translation: CSVLNRGGTEAFF.

V and J are TRBV6-6 and TRBJ2-2; D possibly corresponds to TRBD2 (7 bases). The CDR3 consists of 15 residues. V was pared by 2 bases and J by 8 bases, with 15 bases between. Per the germline V gene, CDR1 is MNHNY and CDR2 is SVGAGI (reference sequence). DNA of the CDR3: TGTGCCAGCAGTTACGGCAGGGGAGGGTCAGGGGAGCTGTTTTTT. It encodes CASSYGRGGSGELFF.

The rearrangement uses TRBV28 and TRBJ2-7; TRBD2 aligns across 7 bases. V lost 9 bases, J lost 0 bases, and 2 bases stayed unmatched. The length of the CDR3 is 12 residues. Germline V gene lookup returns CDR1 MDHEN and CDR2 SYDVKM. The CDR3 here is CASRDYSYEQYF. Written as DNA, the CDR3 is TGTGCCAGTCGGGACTACTCCTACGAGCAGTACTTC.

The chain employs TRBV28 and TRBJ1-1; D unresolved. V was cut by 7 bases and J by 3 bases, with 9 bases left in between. From germline, CDR1 is MDHEN and CDR2 SYDVKM. This CDR3 is 12 amino acids long. CDR3 bases: TGTGCCAGCATTACCGGGGACACTGAAGCTTTCTTT. Amino acids: CASITGDTEAFF.

The chain recombines TRBV29-1 with TRBJ1-2, with a tentative D call TRBD1 (6 bases). V lost 8 bases, J lost 7 bases, and 17 bases lay in between. CDR1 and CDR2 from the germline V gene are SQVTM and ANQGSEA. CDR3 size: 12 residues. In DNA, the CDR3 is TGCAGCTCCTCCTGGGACAATCCTGGCTACACCTTC. This gives the protein CSSSWDNPGYTF.

This clone was observed a few times. The genes are TRBV6-4 and TRBJ1-1; D is undetermined. Between the trimmed V and J ends, which lost 7 bases and 3 bases, there was a span of 15 bases. The germline V gene has CDR1 MRHNA and CDR2 SNTAGT. CDR3 size: 14 residues. As DNA, the CDR3 is TGTGCCAGCATTACCCCGGGGAGGGACACTGAAGCTTTCTTT. Translation: CASITPGRDTEAFF.

The chain has TRBV28 and TRBJ2-1; D is possibly TRBD2 (5 bases). The germline V and J ends were trimmed by 10 bases and 8 bases, with 12 bases remaining between them. Germline CDR1 and CDR2: MDHEN and SYDVKM. CDR3 length: 11 residues. The chain's CDR3 is CATLFGDEQFF. CDR3 in DNA: TGTGCCACCTTATTCGGGGATGAGCAGTTCTTC.

The chain is built from TRBV7-2 and TRBJ1-1; 10 bases match TRBD1. The CDR3 length is 17 residues. Trimming cost V 2 bases and J 9 bases; bases outside gene matches: 15. The germline gives CDR1 SGHTA, CDR2 FQGNSA. The CDR3 reads CASSLSPPTGGAIQAFF. CDR3 sequence (DNA): TGTGCCAGCAGCTTATCCCCACCGACAGGGGGCGCGATTCAAGCTTTCTTT.

The rearrangement links TRBV28 to TRBJ2-6; D is ambiguous. CDR3 length equals 14 residues. With 3 bases removed from V and 0 bases from J, the gap between germline ends came to 3 bases. The germline V gene encodes CDR1 MDHEN and CDR2 SYDVKM. The chain's CDR3 is CASSFFSGANVLTF. The CDR3 DNA sequence: TGTGCCAGCAGTTTCTTCTCTGGGGCCAACGTCCTGACTTTC.